Below, 20 T cell receptor beta chains from the same sample are listed, as sequenced in a study of CD8+ T cells in alopecia areata listed by TCRdb under 2018. The method behind the library was the immunoSEQ multiplex PCR assay. RNA was extracted from all samples and reverse transcribed into cDNA, which served as template for TCR sequencing. TCRdb's version of the immuneACCESS table is confined to in-frame rearrangements and falls short of the full clone set. An unresolved V gene accounts for under half of the shortfall where checked; the remainder is of unknown origin. Across this sample there are 150,000 to 250,000 clones, with roughly 50% seen only once. The ten largest clones add up to approximately 5.1% of the sample. Per the publication, the time point label means: 20 to 30 weeks on oral tofacitinib. The treatment or condition label of this sample denotes: oral pan-JAK inhibitor, 5-10 mg twice daily.

The sequences come from CD4+ T cells sorted from blood, collected at week 24, from a patient treated with tofacitinib. The receptors derive from a human donor with alopecia areata.

The chain employs TRBV6-6 and TRBJ2-3; a possible D gene is TRBD1 (6 bases). V lost 4 bases and J 3 bases, leaving 11 bases between the germline ends. The CDR3 has 14 residues. In germline, CDR1 is MNHNY, CDR2 SVGAGI (reference sequence). The CDR3, as DNA: TGTGCCAGCAGTTCTGGACAGCCAACAGATACGCAGTATTTT. Protein: CASSSGQPTDTQYF.

About this clone itself: Within the sample, other DNA sequences also encode this same CDR3. CDR3 loop: CASSLGGVADTQYF. The CDR3, as DNA: TGTGCCAGCAGCTTAGGTGGGGTGGCAGATACGCAGTATTTT. This chain connects TRBV11-2 to TRBJ2-3; no clear D. Germline V gene data show CDR1 as SGHAT and CDR2 as FQNNGV. The CDR3 has 14 residues. Trimming removed 1 base at V and 4 bases at J, with 9 bases between.

The chain combines TRBV10-3 with TRBJ2-7, with 11 positions matching TRBD2. The ends lost 10 bases at V and 3 bases at J; junction bases unmatched: 8. Germline V gene data show CDR1 as ENHRY and CDR2 as SYGVKD. The CDR3 extends over 14 amino acids. The CDR3 DNA sequence: TGTGCCACCAGAGCAACTAGCGGGAGCTACGAGCAGTACTTC. This encodes CATRATSGSYEQYF.

This chain uses TRBV5-1 with TRBJ1-2, with D possibly matching TRBD1 (6 bases). Deletions cut 0 bases from V and 7 bases from J, with 16 bases between. Germline V gene lookup returns CDR1 SGHRS and CDR2 YFSETQ. CDR3 length equals 15 residues. This CDR3 is CASSLGFVSGAGYTF. CDR3 bases: TGCGCCAGCAGCTTGGGGTTCGTGTCGGGGGCTGGCTACACCTTC.

The V and J genes are TRBV10-3 and TRBJ2-6; D is unresolved. This CDR3 has 17 residues. V was shortened by 3 bases and J by 0 bases, with 12 bases between the two germline ends. The germline CDR1 and CDR2 sequences are ENHRY and SYGVKD. The CDR3 reads CAISDAVLISGANVLTF. CDR3 sequence (DNA): TGTGCCATCAGTGACGCCGTCCTCATCTCTGGGGCCAACGTCCTGACTTTC.

V and J are TRBV7-9 and TRBJ1-6; tentatively, D is TRBD1 (5 bases). This CDR3 is 13 amino acids long. Germline values: CDR1 SEHNR, CDR2 FQNEAQ (reference sequence). Trimming stripped 3 bases from V and 10 bases from J, with 10 bases between. CDR3 nucleotides: TGTGCCAGCAGCTTGGGACCCTTATCACCCCTCCACTTT. This gives the protein CASSLGPLSPLHF.

The chain links TRBV5-1 to TRBJ1-1; no clear D gene. CDR1 is SGHRS, CDR2 YFSETQ, per germline. V lost 4 bases, J lost 1 base, and 11 bases lay in between. This CDR3 has 14 residues. CDR3 nucleotides: TGCGCCAGCAGCCCCTCTCCCAGGAACACTGAAGCTTTCTTT. Translated, it gives CASSPSPRNTEAFF.

This clone was seen at least ten times. The chain is built from TRBV28 and TRBJ2-6; 7 bases are shared with TRBD2. CDR1 is MDHEN and CDR2 is SYDVKM in the germline V gene. J was trimmed by 0 bases and V by 2 bases; bases with no gene match: 1. This CDR3 spans 16 amino acids. CDR3 in amino acids: CASSLAGDSGANVLTF. CDR3 sequence (DNA): TGTGCCAGCAGTTTAGCGGGGGACTCTGGGGCCAACGTCCTGACTTTC.

The chain is built from TRBV30 and TRBJ2-1; 7 bases map to TRBD2. This CDR3 has 17 residues. V was pared by 2 bases and J by 4 bases, with 14 bases of the junction left unmatched. Per germline, CDR1 GTSNPN and CDR2 SVGIG (reference sequence). CDR3 in DNA: TGTGCCTGGAGTAAGTTGCGCGGGAGTCATGGTTACAATGAGCAGTTCTTC. As protein: CAWSKLRGSHGYNEQFF.

CDR3 residues: CASSQDLGAATYGYTF. The CDR3 nucleotides are TGCGCCAGCAGCCAAGATCTGGGGGCAGCGACCTATGGCTACACCTTC. V gene TRBV4-1 combines with J gene TRBJ1-2, with D possibly TRBD1 on 6 matching bases. Trimming shortened V by 0 bases and J by 4 bases, and 15 bases separated the two germline ends. The CDR3 is 16 amino acids. Germline V gene lookup returns CDR1 MGHRA and CDR2 YSYEKL.

The rearrangement joins TRBV28 to TRBJ2-2; maybe TRBD2 (6 bases). V was cut by 6 bases and J by 1 base, with 9 bases left in between. Germline V lookup: CDR1 MDHEN, CDR2 SYDVKM. The CDR3 loop spans 14 amino acids. CDR3: CASRSSGNTGELFF. The CDR3 nucleotides read TGTGCCAGCAGGAGTAGCGGGAACACCGGGGAGCTGTTTTTT. Looking up the rest from reference TRBV28 and TRBJ2-2 gives the full variable domain: DVKVTQSSRYLVKRTGEKVFLECVQDMDHENMFWYRQDPGLGLRLIYFSYDVKMKEKGDIPEGYSVSREKKERFSLILESASTNQTSMYLCASRSSGNTGELFFGEGSRLTVL.

The rearrangement uses TRBV7-9 and TRBJ1-2; 9 bases fit TRBD1. This CDR3 is built from 16 residues. Germline values: CDR1 SEHNR, CDR2 FQNEAQ (reference sequence). The J segment lost 4 bases and the V segment lost 5 bases, leaving 11 bases of the junction unmatched. CDR3 in amino acids: CASSIALGQGFYGYTF. DNA for the CDR3: TGTGCCAGCAGCATCGCTCTTGGACAGGGGTTCTATGGCTACACCTTC.

This rearrangement joins TRBV18 to TRBJ2-7, with a tentative D call TRBD1 (6 bases). The CDR3 is 14 residues long. Germline CDR1 KGHSH, CDR2 LQKENI. V was trimmed by 9 bases and J by 1 base, leaving 16 bases between them. Here the CDR3 DNA reads TGTGCCAGTGGAGAGGGGGAAGTGTCCTACGAGCAGTACTTC. Residues: CASGEGEVSYEQYF.

The V and J genes are TRBV29-1 and TRBJ2-3, with TRBD2 identical over 10 bases. Trimming cost V 7 bases and J 2 bases; bases outside gene matches: 15. Germline CDR1 and CDR2: SQVTM and ANQGSEA. The CDR3 is made up of 17 amino acids. CDR3 nucleotide sequence: TGCAGCGCCGCTTTCTATCTAGCGGGGGTACTCACAGATACGCAGTATTTT. This encodes CSAAFYLAGVLTDTQYF.

CDR3: CASMRRQLPGTSGRAGDEQFF. In nucleotides, the CDR3 is TGTGCCAGTATGAGGAGACAATTACCGGGGACTAGCGGGAGGGCCGGGGATGAGCAGTTCTTC. This sequence joins TRBV19 and TRBJ2-1, with 16 positions matching TRBD2. V lost 7 bases and J lost 8; bases outside the gene matches: 23. The germline gives CDR1 LNHDA, CDR2 SQIVND (reference sequence). The CDR3 is 21 residues long.

This clone was counted a few times. Different DNA sequences within this sample yield the same CDR3. V usage is TRBV29-1 and J usage is TRBJ2-5; weak D call: TRBD1 (6 bases). Germline CDR1 SQVTM, CDR2 ANQGSEA. The CDR3 runs to 12 residues. V gave up 2 bases and J gave up 5 bases, with 9 bases separating them. The DNA of the CDR3 is TGCAGCGTTGAACGTCAGGGGGAGACCCAGTACTTC. Its translation is CSVERQGETQYF.

V usage is TRBV10-2 and J usage is TRBJ2-2; TRBD1 is a possible D gene (6 bases). Germline V CDR1 and CDR2: WSHSY, SAAADI. Trimming stripped 7 bases from V and 3 bases from J, with 12 bases between. The CDR3 is 14 amino acids. In nucleotides, the CDR3 is TGCGCCAGCAACGAGGGGGTTCACACCGGGGAGCTGTTTTTT. It specifies CASNEGVHTGELFF.

The chain joins TRBV4-3 to TRBJ2-1, with 7 bases that match TRBD1. Losses at the gene ends were 0 bases for V and 14 bases for J; bases not matched to a gene: 10. The CDR3 has 14 amino acids. Germline V gives CDR1 LGHNA, CDR2 YSLEER. The CDR3 sequence: CASSQDLAGTVEFF. The DNA for the CDR3 is TGCGCCAGCAGCCAAGATTTGGCCGGGACAGTCGAGTTCTTC.

The V gene is TRBV5-6, the J gene TRBJ2-5; no definite D call. This CDR3 has 13 residues. V lost 4 bases and J lost 1, with 8 bases in between. Per the germline V gene, CDR1 is SGHDT and CDR2 is YYEEEE. The CDR3 DNA reads as TGTGCCAGCAGCCGACTGAGCCAAGAGACCCAGTACTTC. Amino acid sequence: CASSRLSQETQYF.

As DNA, the CDR3 is TGTGCCATCAGTGTGAACGGGGGTTCTGGGGCCAACGTCCTGACTTTC. Protein: CAISVNGGSGANVLTF. The chain employs TRBV10-3 and TRBJ2-6; a weak D match, TRBD2 (6 bases). Germline lookup yields CDR1 ENHRY and CDR2 SYGVKD. This CDR3 region has 16 residues. Trimming left V 4 bases short and J 1 base short, with 11 bases between.